These 17 T cell receptor beta chains were all obtained from the same sample, sequenced in a study of T cells after yellow fever vaccination. TCRdb re-derived calls from the 5' RACE reads in MiXCR, one entry per CDR3 protein. The sample records 320,000 or so distinct CDR3 sequences, about 8.3% being singletons. Source: PBMCs, taken about 41 days after the first yellow fever vaccination. All receptors come from a man in his late teens or twenties who received the YFV17D yellow fever vaccine.

This clonotype turned up a few times. The rearrangement uses TRBV7-8 and TRBJ1-1, with 8 nucleotides matching TRBD1. This CDR3 has 13 amino acids. Germline trimming cut 3 bases from V and 4 bases from J; bases unmatched to any gene: 1. Germline V gene data show CDR1 as SGHVS and CDR2 as FQNEAQ. Here the CDR3 reads CASSFDRGTEAFF. The CDR3 nucleotides read TGTGCCAGCAGCTTTGACAGGGGCACTGAAGCTTTCTTT.

The chain employs TRBV4-1 and TRBJ1-5; no clear D gene. Germline CDR1 and CDR2: MGHRA and YSYEKL. This CDR3 has 15 amino acids. With 0 bases removed from V and 1 base from J, the gap between germline ends came to 7 bases. In nucleotides, the CDR3 is TGCGCCAGCAGCCAAGATATGGGGAGCAATCAGCCCCAGCATTTT. Translation: CASSQDMGSNQPQHF.

The sample holds many counts of this clonotype. The chain recombines TRBV11-2 with TRBJ1-3; no reliable D call. CDR1 and CDR2 from the germline V gene are SGHAT and FQNNGV. Trimming took 2 bases from V and 4 from J, leaving 9 bases between them. There are 14 residues in the CDR3. The CDR3, as DNA: TGTGCCAGCAGCTTATGGGCAGGAGGAAACACCATATATTTT. Encoded protein: CASSLWAGGNTIYF.

The chain joins TRBV7-9 to TRBJ2-5, with TRBD1 as a possible D gene (5 bases). The CDR3 is made up of 13 amino acids. Germline assignment: CDR1 SEHNR and CDR2 FQNEAQ (reference sequence). V was shortened by 8 bases and J by 1 base, with 11 bases between the two germline ends. CDR3 bases: TGTGCCAGCTCCAGGGTGCCCCAAGAGACCCAGTACTTC. This gives the protein CASSRVPQETQYF.

This clonotype was seen ten or more times. The chain is built from TRBV29-1 and TRBJ2-1; tentatively, D is TRBD2 (7 bases). Trimming removed 4 bases at V and 0 bases at J, with 13 bases between. The CDR3 is 15 amino acids. The germline CDR1 and CDR2 sequences are SQVTM and ANQGSEA. CDR3 sequence reads: CSVVGGPSSYNEQFF. CDR3 bases: TGCAGCGTTGTGGGGGGGCCGAGCTCCTACAATGAGCAGTTCTTC.

This clonotype was counted a few times. The chain recombines TRBV7-9 with TRBJ2-7; 9 bases are a match to TRBD2. Germline CDR1 SEHNR, CDR2 FQNEAQ (reference sequence). The CDR3 sequence is 14 residues long. V dropped 4 bases and J dropped 2; count of bases not matched to a gene: 3. In DNA form, the CDR3 reads TGTGCCAGCAGCTCCAGCGGGGGGCCCTACGAGCAGTACGTC. Residues: CASSSSGGPYEQYV.

This clonotype was picked up a small number of times. The chain has TRBV11-2 and TRBJ2-1; weak D call: TRBD2 (7 bases). The ends were cut back, 6 bases at V and 7 bases at J, with 22 bases in the middle. Germline CDR1 is SGHAT and CDR2 is FQNNGV. The CDR3 extends over 16 amino acids. CDR3 residues: CASRSRGGGPRNEQFF. DNA of the CDR3: TGTGCCAGCAGATCACGTGGGGGGGGGCCAAGGAATGAGCAGTTCTTC.

The chain recombines TRBV7-8 with TRBJ2-3; TRBD2 agrees at 7 bases. Trimming took 5 bases from V and 3 from J; bases not matched to a gene: 5. CDR3 length equals 14 residues. From germline, CDR1 is SGHVS and CDR2 FQNEAQ. DNA of the CDR3: TGTGCCAGCAGCCATGGGGGGGGGACAGATACGCAGTATTTT. This translates into CASSHGGGTDTQYF. The whole variable domain, filled in from reference TRBV7-8 and TRBJ2-3, reads GAGVSQSPRYKVAKRGQDVALRCDPISGHVSLFWYQQALGQGPEFLTYFQNEAQLDKSGLPSDRFFAERPEGSVSTLKIQRTQQEDSAVYLCASSHGGGTDTQYFGPGTRLTVL.

The V call is TRBV14, the J call TRBJ1-1; 9 bases are shared with TRBD1. After removal of 4 bases from V and 0 bases from J, the junction contained 9 bases not matched to a gene. The CDR3 sequence is 17 residues long. Germline V gene lookup returns CDR1 SGHDN and CDR2 FVKESK. The CDR3 protein is CASSRDRDWFMNTEAFF. CDR3 bases: TGTGCCAGCAGCCGGGACAGGGATTGGTTCATGAACACTGAAGCTTTCTTT.

The chain carries TRBV6-5 and TRBJ2-3, with D unresolved. Germline-derived CDR1 and CDR2 are MNHEY and SVGAGI. The CDR3 is 11 residues long. V dropped 7 bases and J dropped 4 bases, with 6 bases sitting between them. This CDR3 is CASTFSDTQYF. CDR3 bases: TGTGCCAGCACTTTCTCAGATACGCAGTATTTT.

This chain connects TRBV7-3 to TRBJ2-3; 7 bases align to TRBD1. V dropped 4 bases and J dropped 2; count of bases not matched to a gene: 9. From germline, CDR1 is SGHTA and CDR2 FQGTGA. There are 16 residues in the CDR3. This CDR3 is CASSWGLGQSTDTQYF. The CDR3 region has the DNA TGTGCCAGCAGCTGGGGGCTGGGACAGTCCACAGATACGCAGTATTTT.

This clonotype showed up just a few times. The chain couples TRBV12-3 or TRBV12-4 to TRBJ1-6, with D unclear. The CDR3 totals 14 residues. The V end lost 1 base, the J end lost 9 bases, and 10 bases lay between the germline ends. The CDR3 DNA reads TGTGCCAGCAGTTTAGGTTACACCGGTTCACCCCTCCACTTT. Its protein is CASSLGYTGSPLHF.

This clonotype came up a few times. The V call is TRBV12-3 or TRBV12-4, the J call TRBJ1-6, with D possibly being TRBD1 (5 bases). With 6 bases removed from V and 8 bases from J, the gap between germline ends came to 20 bases. The length of the CDR3 is 16 residues. DNA for the CDR3: TGTGCCAGCAGGCAACGCAGGCGGGGGAGCGATTCACCCCTCCACTTT. Encoded protein: CASRQRRRGSDSPLHF.

The chain links TRBV6-2 or TRBV6-3 to TRBJ2-3; D is possibly TRBD2 (7 bases). CDR3 length equals 22 residues. Between the trimmed V and J ends, which lost 2 bases and 0 bases, there was a span of 30 bases. Germline V lookup: CDR1 MNHEY, CDR2 SVGEGT. In DNA, the CDR3 is TGTGCCAGCAGTTACCCTAGCACCCTCTCAACGGGGGGCGCGGCTAGCACAGATACGCAGTATTTT. The encoded protein is CASSYPSTLSTGGAASTDTQYF.

The chain joins TRBV6-1 to TRBJ2-1; TRBD2 matches 8 bases. Germline lookup yields CDR1 MNHNS and CDR2 SASEGT. V was clipped by 5 bases and J by 3 bases; unmatched bases: 6. This CDR3 is 15 amino acids long. CDR3 DNA sequence: TGTGCCAGCAGTACAAGCGGGGGCCTCTACAATGAGCAGTTCTTC. Translation gives CASSTSGGLYNEQFF.

The chain recombines TRBV10-3 with TRBJ2-6; D not certain. Germline lookup yields CDR1 ENHRY and CDR2 SYGVKD. V dropped 9 bases and J dropped 0 bases, with 6 bases sitting between them. The CDR3 length is 13 residues. The CDR3 coding sequence is TGTGCCATAACCAGCTCTGGGGCCAACGTCCTGACTTTC. This encodes CAITSSGANVLTF.

The chain combines TRBV2 with TRBJ1-2; TRBD1 is a possible D gene (6 bases). Germline CDR1 is SNHLY and CDR2 is FYNNEI. V was clipped by 3 bases and J by 2 bases, with 10 bases between them. This CDR3 contains 14 residues. The CDR3 nucleotides are TGTGCCAGCAGTGATTCCGGGGGCAACTATGGCTACACCTTC. Amino acids: CASSDSGGNYGYTF. Combining the CDR3 with reference TRBV2 and TRBJ1-2 gives the whole variable domain EPEVTQTPSHQVTQMGQEVILRCVPISNHLYFYWYRQILGQKVEFLVSFYNNEISEKSEIFDDQFSVERPDGSNFTLKIRSTKLEDSAMYFCASSDSGGNYGYTFGSGTRLTVV.